This T cell receptor (beta chain) was identified in a study of T cell repertoires in cytomegalovirus infection. Study details: Alongside well-studied HLA-B-restricted CMV epitopes, recently identified HLA-C-restricted CMV epitopes were also used. CMV infection together with matching HLA type was indicated by public TCR beta signatures.

Whole-study results and caveats: It was HLA-C-restricted CMV-specific TCR beta clonotypes that dominated the response ex vivo. CMV carriers with the relevant HLA were identified by cumulative public TCR beta family frequency.

A word on this clonotype: Its matching antigen is unknown.

Germline V gives CDR1 MNHEY, CDR2 SVGAGI. Trimming pared 2 bases from V and 5 bases from J, leaving 10 bases between. The CDR3 totals 13 residues. Each CDR3 protein is one row after TCRdb ran MiXCR on the reads. The sample lists 900,000 to 950,000 distinct CDR3 sequences; approximately 31% were seen once. Sequenced here: cultured CD8+ T cells from PBMCs, sampled from culture after CMV antigen stimulation. The source is a human donor in good health (CMV status not recorded). Some clones in this sample may be carry-over from other donors' samples. The chain employs TRBV6-5 and TRBJ2-7, with D unresolved. CDR3 loop: CASSYMGIDEQYF. The DNA of the CDR3 is TGTGCCAGCAGTTACATGGGGATCGACGAGCAGTACTTC.